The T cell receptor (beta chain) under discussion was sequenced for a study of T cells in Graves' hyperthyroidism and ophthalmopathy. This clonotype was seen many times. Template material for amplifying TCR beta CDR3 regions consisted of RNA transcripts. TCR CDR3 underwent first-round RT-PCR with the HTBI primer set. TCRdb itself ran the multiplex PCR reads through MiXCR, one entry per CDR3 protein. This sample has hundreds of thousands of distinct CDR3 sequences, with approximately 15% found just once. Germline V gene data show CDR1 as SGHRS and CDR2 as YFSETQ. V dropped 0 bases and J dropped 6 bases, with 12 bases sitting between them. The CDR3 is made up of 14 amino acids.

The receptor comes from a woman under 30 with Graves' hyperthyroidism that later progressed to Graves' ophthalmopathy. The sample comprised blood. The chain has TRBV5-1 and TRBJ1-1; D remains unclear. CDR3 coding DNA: TGCGCCAGCAGCTTGGAGAACAGTCCCGCTGAAGCTTTCTTT. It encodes CASSLENSPAEAFF.